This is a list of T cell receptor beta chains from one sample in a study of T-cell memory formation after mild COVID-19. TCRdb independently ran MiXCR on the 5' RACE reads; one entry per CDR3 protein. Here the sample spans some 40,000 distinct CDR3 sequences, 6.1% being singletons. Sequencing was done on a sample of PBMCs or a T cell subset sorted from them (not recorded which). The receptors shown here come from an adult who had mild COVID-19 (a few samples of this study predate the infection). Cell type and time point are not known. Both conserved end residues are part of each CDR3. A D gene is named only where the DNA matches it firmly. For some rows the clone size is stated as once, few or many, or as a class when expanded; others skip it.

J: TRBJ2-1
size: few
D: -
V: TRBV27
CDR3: CASSFEGGGRAGLFNEQFF
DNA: TGTGCCAGCAGTTTCGAGGGGGGTGGTAGGGCTGGGTTATTCAATGAGCAGTTCTTC

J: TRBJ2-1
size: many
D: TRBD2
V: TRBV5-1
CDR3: CASSLSLAGYNEQFF
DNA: TGCGCCAGCAGCTTGAGTCTAGCGGGGTACAATGAGCAGTTCTTC

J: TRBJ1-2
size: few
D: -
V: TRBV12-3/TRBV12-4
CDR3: CASREGSRNYGYTF
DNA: TGTGCCAGCAGAGAAGGGTCTCGGAACTATGGCTACACCTTC

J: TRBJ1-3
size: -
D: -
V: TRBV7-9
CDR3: CASSEKRRVSGNTIYF
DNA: TGTGCCAGCAGCGAAAAAAGACGGGTCTCTGGAAACACCATATATTTT

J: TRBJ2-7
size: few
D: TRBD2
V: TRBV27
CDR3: CASSSPSGGSYEQYF
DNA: TGTGCCAGCAGTTCCCCTAGCGGGGGCTCCTACGAGCAGTACTTC

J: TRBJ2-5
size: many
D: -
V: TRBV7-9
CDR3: CASSLGFETQYF
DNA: TGTGCCAGCAGCTTGGGGTTTGAGACCCAGTACTTC

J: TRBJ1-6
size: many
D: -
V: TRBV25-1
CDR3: CASSDGGAGSPLHF
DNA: TGTGCCAGCAGTGATGGGGGGGCCGGATCACCCCTCCACTTT

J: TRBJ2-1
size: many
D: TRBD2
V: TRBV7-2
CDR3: CASSPLPPLAGGMNEQFF
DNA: TGTGCCAGCAGCCCCCTGCCCCCTCTAGCGGGAGGTATGAATGAGCAGTTCTTC

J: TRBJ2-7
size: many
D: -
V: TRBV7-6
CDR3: CASSLSQGSYEQYF
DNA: TGTGCCAGCAGCTTAAGTCAGGGTTCCTACGAGCAGTACTTC

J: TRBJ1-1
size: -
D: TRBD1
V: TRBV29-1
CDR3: CSAVRDSRGAEAFF
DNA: TGCAGCGCCGTCAGGGACAGCAGGGGGGCTGAAGCTTTCTTT

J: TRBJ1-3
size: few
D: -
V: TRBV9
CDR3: CASSGGTSSGNTIYF
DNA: TGTGCCAGCAGCGGCGGGACCAGCTCTGGAAACACCATATATTTT

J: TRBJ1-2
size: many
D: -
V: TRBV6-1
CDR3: CASSEGREYNGYTF
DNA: TGTGCCAGCAGTGAAGGCAGGGAATATAATGGCTACACCTTC

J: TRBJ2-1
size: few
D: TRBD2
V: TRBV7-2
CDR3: CASSLMASGSGGGEQFF
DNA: TGTGCCAGCAGCTTGATGGCTAGCGGGAGCGGCGGGGGTGAGCAGTTCTTC

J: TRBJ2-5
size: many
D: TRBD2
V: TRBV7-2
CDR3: CASSFGSVAGGQETQYF
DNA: TGTGCCAGCAGCTTTGGGTCTGTAGCGGGGGGTCAAGAGACCCAGTACTTC

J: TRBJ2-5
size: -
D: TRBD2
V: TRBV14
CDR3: CASSRNQLAGGETQYF
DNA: TGTGCCAGCAGCCGGAATCAACTAGCGGGGGGAGAGACCCAGTACTTC

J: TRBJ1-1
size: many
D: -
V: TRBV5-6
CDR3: CASSLRGVGNTEAFF
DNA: TGTGCCAGCAGCTTGCGGGGAGTTGGGAACACTGAAGCTTTCTTT

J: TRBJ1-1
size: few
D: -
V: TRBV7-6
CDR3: CASSWTASMNTEAFF
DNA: TGTGCCAGCAGTTGGACAGCCTCCATGAACACTGAAGCTTTCTTT

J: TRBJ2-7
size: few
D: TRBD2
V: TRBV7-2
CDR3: CASSLSPSGGNSYEQYF
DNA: TGTGCCAGCAGCTTATCCCCTAGCGGGGGTAACTCCTACGAGCAGTACTTC

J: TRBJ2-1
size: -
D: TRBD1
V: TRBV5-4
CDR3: CASSLQGASNEQFF
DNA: TGTGCCAGCAGCTTGCAGGGGGCGAGCAATGAGCAGTTCTTC

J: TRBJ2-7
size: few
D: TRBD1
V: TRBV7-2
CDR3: CASSPGTGGVTSEQYF
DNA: TGTGCCAGCAGCCCCGGGACAGGGGGGGTCACCTCCGAGCAGTACTTC

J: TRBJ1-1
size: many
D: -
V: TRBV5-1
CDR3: CASSLSGIGPGNTEAFF
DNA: TGCGCCAGCAGCTTATCCGGGATCGGTCCAGGGAACACTGAAGCTTTCTTT

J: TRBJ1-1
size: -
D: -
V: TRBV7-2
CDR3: CASGRLGAFF
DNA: TGTGCCAGCGGGCGGTTGGGGGCTTTCTTT

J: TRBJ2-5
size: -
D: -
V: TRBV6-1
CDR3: CASSEERVETQYF
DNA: TGTGCCAGCAGTGAAGAAAGGGTGGAGACCCAGTACTTC